One T cell receptor beta chain is described in this entry. The antigen is not known. This sample stems from a study of shared clonotypes between healthy human individuals. Looking at the study overall: CD8 memory received one plate per donor, CD8 naive two, CD4 memory three and CD4 naive three. The study's findings and limits: Compared with clonotypes that all four donors shared, non-shared clonotypes had lower generation probabilities. The sole specimen, blood, was sampled, and tissue repertoires likely differ.

From germline, CDR1 is WNHNN and CDR2 SYGVQD (reference sequence). V was shortened by 2 bases and J by 3 bases, with 6 bases between the two germline ends. This CDR3 region has 13 residues. This table comes from immunoSEQ multiplex PCR, and its TCRdb copy is limited to in-frame clones, with some not included. The sample consists of more than 2 million clones, 95% of them appearing once. The clonotype comes from a man between 18 and 35 years old in good health. The V call is TRBV10-1, the J call TRBJ2-3, with D unresolved. The sample was naive CD4+ T cells sorted from blood. Indicated subset: CD45RA+ positively selected. The CDR3 loop is CASSEHGTDTQYF. The CDR3 bases are TGCGCCAGCAGTGAGCACGGGACAGATACGCAGTATTTT.